This T cell receptor beta chain stems from a study of T cell responses to AZD1222 COVID-19 vaccine. About the research overall: Timing groups of about 4 and about 12 weeks for second doses were pooled.

V gave up 2 bases and J gave up 4 bases, with 11 bases separating them. This CDR3 contains 14 residues. CDR1 and CDR2 (germline): LGHDT, YNNKEL (reference sequence). In the case of this clone: Its target is not known.

Study-level results: Most donors were white British and more were female, and clonal diversity was possibly underestimated. CD4 TCRs linked to vaccination spanned spike, dominating at 160-218 and 743-854.

Measured with immunoSEQ multiplex PCR; TCRdb has only the in-frame clones, and not every one. The sample yields more than 90,000 clones, approximately 84% seen once. The origin of this receptor is an adult in good health. The rearrangement links TRBV3-1 (or the pseudogene TRBV3-2) to TRBJ1-2; the D gene is possibly TRBD1 (5 bases). The sample was peripheral blood, taken on day 0 of AZD1222 vaccination. The CDR3 nucleotides read TGTGCCAGCAGCCAACGTGACAGCCCCTATGGCTACACCTTC. Residues: CASSQRDSPYGYTF.